Presented here are 18 T cell receptor beta chains from one specimen sequenced in a study of T cell responses to AZD1222 COVID-19 vaccine. Sequenced by immunoSEQ multiplex PCR; TCRdb stores in-frame clones only, minus some. The sample includes nearly 95,000 clones, nearly 90% of them seen just once. The sample consisted of peripheral blood, taken on day 0 of AZD1222 vaccination. These receptor sequences come from an adult in good health.

This chain uses TRBV27 with TRBJ1-2, with 7 positions matching TRBD1. The CDR3 extends over 14 amino acids. The germline V gene encodes CDR1 MNHEY and CDR2 SMNVEV (reference sequence). J gave up 3 bases and V 6 bases, and 7 bases lay outside the gene matches. The CDR3 bases are TGTGCCAGCAGCCAGGGGGGGACTGACTATGGCTACACCTTC. It specifies CASSQGGTDYGYTF.

V is TRBV6-1 and J is TRBJ1-2, with no clear D. Trimming removed 5 bases at V and 8 bases at J, with 21 bases between. Looked up from germline, CDR1 is MNHNS and CDR2 is SASEGT. The CDR3 is 15 residues long. CDR3 sequence reads: CASSPPDVPPDGYTF. The CDR3 nucleotides are TGTGCCAGCAGTCCACCGGACGTTCCGCCAGACGGCTACACCTTC.

V usage is TRBV6-5 and J usage is TRBJ1-1, with a possible D match to TRBD1 (6 bases). V was shortened by 4 bases and J by 1 base, with 10 bases between the two germline ends. The CDR3 contains 14 residues. Germline CDR1 reads MNHEY; CDR2 reads SVGAGI. CDR3 in amino acids: CASSLPGQNTEAFF. The DNA of the CDR3 is TGTGCCAGCAGTTTACCGGGACAGAACACTGAAGCTTTCTTT.

This clone showed up just once. V gene TRBV3-1 (or the pseudogene TRBV3-2) combines with J gene TRBJ2-5, with 7 bases matching TRBD1. J lost 4 bases, V lost 6 bases, and 5 bases had no gene match. Germline V CDR1 and CDR2: LGHDT, YNNKEL (reference sequence). The CDR3 is made up of 13 amino acids. CDR3 region: CASRGTGVETQYF. Written as DNA, the CDR3 is TGTGCCAGCAGGGGTACAGGGGTAGAGACCCAGTACTTC.

The V call is TRBV29-1, the J call TRBJ2-7; 9 positions match TRBD1. The CDR3 length is 13 residues. Trimming took 2 bases from V and 3 from J; bases not matched to a gene: 2. Germline V gives CDR1 SQVTM, CDR2 ANQGSEA. The CDR3 loop is CSVEPGQGYEQYF. The CDR3 DNA follows: TGCAGCGTTGAACCGGGACAGGGCTACGAGCAGTACTTC.

This clone has a single count. This rearrangement joins TRBV7-8 to TRBJ1-5; D might be TRBD1 (6 bases). This CDR3 has 14 amino acids. V gave up 5 bases and J gave up 7 bases, with 15 bases separating them. Germline V gene data show CDR1 as SGHVS and CDR2 as FQNEAQ. Here the CDR3 DNA reads TGTGCCAGCAGCGGTCCGGGGGCTGCGCAGCCCCAGCATTTT. Protein sequence: CASSGPGAAQPQHF.

V is TRBV11-1 and J is TRBJ1-4; 8 nucleotides align to TRBD1. Germline-derived CDR1 and CDR2 are SGHAT and FQDESV (reference sequence). The CDR3 is 15 residues long. Trimming cost V 5 bases and J 6 bases; bases outside gene matches: 8. The CDR3: CASSVFGTGDEKLFF. In DNA form, the CDR3 reads TGTGCCAGCAGCGTGTTTGGGACAGGTGATGAAAAACTGTTTTTT. The full variable domain, in which reference TRBV11-1 and TRBJ1-4 provide the parts outside the CDR3, is EAEVAQSPRYKITEKSQAVAFWCDPISGHATLYWYRQILGQGPELLVQFQDESVVDDSQLPKDRFSAERLKGVDSTLKIQPAELGDSAMYLCASSVFGTGDEKLFFGSGTQLSVL.

V usage is TRBV6-5 and J usage is TRBJ2-7; D is possibly TRBD2 (5 bases). The CDR3 covers 11 residues. Germline lookup yields CDR1 MNHEY and CDR2 SVGAGI. Between the trimmed V and J ends, which lost 10 bases and 7 bases, there was a span of 14 bases. The CDR3 coding sequence is TGTGCCATTGGGGTCTCGGGAGAGCAGTACTTC. Translation gives CAIGVSGEQYF.

J is TRBJ1-2 and V is TRBV6-5, with TRBD1 matching over 9 bases. Germline CDR1 reads MNHEY; CDR2 reads SVGAGI. Trimming removed 8 bases from V and 8 bases from J; junction bases left unmatched: 9. This CDR3 contains 13 residues. CDR3 DNA: TGTGCCAGCCATCCGGGACAGGGAGACGGCTACACCTTC. It encodes CASHPGQGDGYTF.

This chain uses TRBV13 with TRBJ2-7, with D hard to call. Looked up from germline, CDR1 is PRHDT and CDR2 is FYEKMQ (reference sequence). V was cut by 2 bases and J by 0 bases, with 14 bases left in between. This CDR3 has 16 residues. The CDR3 DNA is TGTGCCAGCAGCTTAAGGGCGGACCTAGTCTCCTACGAGCAGTACTTC. It translates to CASSLRADLVSYEQYF.

The chain combines TRBV21-1 with TRBJ1-2; whether TRBD1, the table's D call, matches the DNA was not checked. TRBV21-1 is assigned pseudogene status. The CDR3 runs to 15 residues. The CDR3 spells CASSRGDRGYCGYTF. In DNA form, the CDR3 reads TGTGCCAGCAGCCGGGGGGACAGGGGGTACTGTGGCTACACCTTC.

This clone was seen only once. The rearrangement uses TRBV18 and TRBJ2-3; weak D call: TRBD1 (6 bases). The CDR3 totals 18 residues. The germline V gene has CDR1 KGHSH and CDR2 LQKENI. Trimming pared 2 bases from V and 0 bases from J, leaving 18 bases between. The CDR3 DNA sequence: TGTGCCAGCTCACCAATTCACCTACAGGGACCTAGCACAGATACGCAGTATTTT. The encoded protein is CASSPIHLQGPSTDTQYF.

This clone was recorded once. The rearrangement joins TRBV4-3 to TRBJ1-6; 7 nucleotides match TRBD1. Germline V gene sequence: CDR1 LGHNA, CDR2 YSLEER. V shed 1 base, J shed 7 bases, and the junction held 7 bases outside the gene matches. The CDR3 has 16 amino acids. The CDR3 nucleotides are TGCGCCAGCAGCCAAGTCCGAGGGGACAGCAATTCACCCCTCCACTTT. Encoded protein: CASSQVRGDSNSPLHF.

The rearrangement joins TRBV6-2 or TRBV6-3 to TRBJ2-3; tentative D call: TRBD1 (6 bases). The CDR3 extends over 13 amino acids. The germline V gene has CDR1 MNHEY and CDR2 SVGEGT. Between the trimmed V and J ends, which lost 6 bases and 4 bases, there was a span of 11 bases. CDR3 DNA: TGTGCCAGCAGCCGACAGGACGCAGATACGCAGTATTTT. As protein: CASSRQDADTQYF.

The chain links TRBV12-2 to TRBJ1-5; TRBD1 is the table's D call, not checked against the DNA. TRBV12-2 is designated a pseudogene. CDR3 size: 17 residues. This CDR3 is CASRLSSRGGSNQPQHF. CDR3 bases: TGTGCAAGTCGCCTATCGTCCAGGGGCGGGAGCAATCAGCCCCAGCATTTT.

The chain couples TRBV5-1 to TRBJ1-4; TRBD1 is a possible D gene (5 bases). The CDR3 has 17 amino acids. Germline V gene lookup returns CDR1 SGHRS and CDR2 YFSETQ. The ends were cut back, 0 bases at V and 3 bases at J, with 15 bases in the middle. The CDR3 loop is CASSLDRSDTANEKLFF. The CDR3 region has the DNA TGCGCCAGCAGCTTGGACAGATCGGACACGGCTAATGAAAAACTGTTTTTT.

CDR3 nucleotide sequence: TGTGCCACCAGCACTCGGACGGGGCCCGAAAAACTGTTTTTT. Its protein is CATSTRTGPEKLFF. V usage is TRBV15 and J usage is TRBJ1-4; possibly TRBD1 for D (5 bases). Germline V gene lookup returns CDR1 LNHNV and CDR2 YYDKDF (reference sequence). This CDR3 contains 14 residues. Trimming removed 4 bases from V and 8 bases from J, with 14 bases in between.

This chain connects TRBV6-5 to TRBJ2-1, with 8 bases fitting TRBD1. V shed 7 bases and J 7 bases; nucleotides not matched to a gene: 12. The V gene's germline CDR1 is MNHEY and CDR2 SVGAGI. The CDR3 loop spans 15 amino acids. CDR3 bases: TGTGCCAGCACGAGCAGGGGGCTAGTCGGGAATGAGCAGTTCTTC. This sequence encodes CASTSRGLVGNEQFF.